One and the same sample provided the 13 T cell receptor beta chains below, sequenced in a study of OX40 agonist ivuxolimab in advanced cancers. The data were produced by immunoSEQ multiplex PCR, yet TCRdb's version contains in-frame clones alone and is incomplete. The sample holds more than 60,000 clones, approximately 83% seen once. The source material was CD4+ or CD8+ T cells sorted from blood, sampled in a trial of the OX40 agonist ivuxolimab. The receptors originated from an adult with an advanced solid tumor such as melanoma, head and neck, liver or kidney cancer.

This chain joins TRBV27 and TRBJ2-1, with 7 bases fitting TRBD1. CDR1 and CDR2 (germline): MNHEY, SMNVEV (reference sequence). Trimming removed 5 bases from V and 4 bases from J; junction bases left unmatched: 5. This CDR3 spans 14 amino acids. This chain's CDR3 is CASSHRDRYNEQFF. Here the CDR3 DNA reads TGTGCCAGCAGTCACAGGGACAGATACAATGAGCAGTTCTTC.

The chain carries TRBV5-1 and TRBJ2-3; the D is unclear. The CDR3 spans 16 residues. Trimming removed 0 bases from V and 2 bases from J, with 13 bases in between. Germline CDR1 is SGHRS and CDR2 is YFSETQ. The CDR3 nucleotides are TGCGCCAGCAGCTTGGACGGCGACGCGGCCACAGATACGCAGTATTTT. Its protein product is CASSLDGDAATDTQYF. The whole variable domain, filled in from reference TRBV5-1 and TRBJ2-3, reads KAGVTQTPRYLIKTRGQQVTLSCSPISGHRSVSWYQQTPGQGLQFLFEYFSETQRNKGNFPGRFSGRQFSNSRSEMNVSTLELGDSALYLCASSLDGDAATDTQYFGPGTRLTVL.

The chain has TRBV6-1 and TRBJ1-2, with D unresolved. Germline V lookup: CDR1 MNHNS, CDR2 SASEGT. The CDR3 runs 11 residues. The V end was cut by 4 bases, the J end by 7 bases, with 7 bases between. In nucleotides, the CDR3 is TGTGCCAGCAGTGTTGCAGGTGGCTACACCTTC. It translates to CASSVAGGYTF.

This chain connects TRBV6-1 to TRBJ2-7, with 11 bases matching TRBD2. Trimming cost V 4 bases and J 3 bases; bases outside gene matches: 8. CDR1 and CDR2 (germline): MNHNS, SASEGT. The CDR3 length is 16 residues. CDR3 nucleotides: TGTGCCAGCAGTGGGGGGGTACTAGCGGGAGACTACGAGCAGTACTTC. Encoded protein: CASSGGVLAGDYEQYF.

The chain recombines TRBV18 with TRBJ2-1, with 7 bases aligning to TRBD2. Germline CDR1 reads KGHSH; CDR2 reads LQKENI. V shed 0 bases, J shed 2 bases, and the junction held 7 bases outside the gene matches. The length of the CDR3 is 17 residues. CDR3 nucleotide sequence: TGTGCCAGCTCACCACCGGGGGGGAGGGTAACCTACAATGAGCAGTTCTTC. Encoded protein: CASSPPGGRVTYNEQFF.

The chain links TRBV28 to TRBJ1-1; the D gene is possibly TRBD1 (5 bases). CDR1 MDHEN and CDR2 SYDVKM come from the germline V gene. The V end lost 10 bases, the J end lost 6 bases, and 18 bases lay between the germline ends. The CDR3 is 13 amino acids. CDR3 nucleotides: TGTGCCACGGGGCAGCAAACACCCCCTGAAGCTTTCTTT. Amino acid sequence: CATGQQTPPEAFF.

The chain is built from TRBV7-2 and TRBJ2-7, with D perhaps assigned TRBD1 or TRBD2 (5 bases each). CDR1 is SGHTA and CDR2 is FQGNSA in the germline V gene. The CDR3 sequence is 16 residues long. Trimming shortened V by 1 base and J by 6 bases, and 19 bases separated the two germline ends. The CDR3 sequence is CASSLDPGTRFGEQYF. The CDR3 DNA follows: TGTGCCAGCAGCTTAGACCCCGGGACCCGTTTTGGCGAGCAGTACTTC.

This clone has just a few counts. The rearrangement uses TRBV2 and TRBJ1-5; unclear D gene. Trimming took 3 bases from V and 4 from J, leaving 19 bases between them. The length of the CDR3 is 17 residues. Germline V gene lookup returns CDR1 SNHLY and CDR2 FYNNEI. Written as DNA, the CDR3 is TGTGCCAGCAGTGAGTCCGATCCCATAGCTCGAAATCAGCCCCAGCATTTT. Its translation: CASSESDPIARNQPQHF.

CDR3 DNA: TGCGCCAGCAGTGACGGCCCCAGGAAGCCCCAGCATTTT. Its protein is CASSDGPRKPQHF. The V gene is TRBV10-1, the J gene TRBJ1-5; D remains unclear. Germline loops: CDR1 WNHNN, CDR2 SYGVQD (reference sequence). V lost 3 bases and J 8 bases, leaving 11 bases between the germline ends. The CDR3 contains 13 residues.

CDR3 DNA sequence: TGTGCCAGCAAAGACAGGGTTTCGGTAGAGACCCAGTACTTC. Translating it yields CASKDRVSVETQYF. The J gene is TRBJ2-5, the V gene TRBV6-6; TRBD1 matches at 7 bases. Trimming cost V 7 bases and J 4 bases; bases outside gene matches: 9. Germline V gene sequence: CDR1 MNHNY, CDR2 SVGAGI (reference sequence). The CDR3 runs to 14 residues.

This clone was detected only a few times. V and J are TRBV5-4 and TRBJ1-1; weak D call: TRBD1 (6 bases). Germline assignment: CDR1 SGHNT and CDR2 YYREEE (reference sequence). CDR3 size: 14 residues. V lost 2 bases to trimming and J lost 3 bases, with 11 bases between them. The CDR3 region has the DNA TGTGCCAGCAGCTTCGACAGGACGGACACTGAAGCTTTCTTT. It yields the protein CASSFDRTDTEAFF. Complete variable domain (other parts from reference TRBV5-4 and TRBJ1-1): ETGVTQSPTHLIKTRGQQVTLRCSSQSGHNTVSWYQQALGQGPQFIFQYYREEENGRGNFPPRFSGLQFPNYSSELNVNALELDDSALYLCASSFDRTDTEAFFGQGTRLTVV.

This rearrangement joins TRBV18 to TRBJ1-2, with D possibly being TRBD1 (6 bases). CDR3 size: 15 residues. The germline gives CDR1 KGHSH, CDR2 LQKENI. Trimming took 1 base from V and 7 from J, leaving 16 bases between them. The CDR3 nucleotides read TGTGCCAGCTCACCACGCGCCAGGGAGGGGGTTGGCTACACCTTC. Amino acid sequence: CASSPRAREGVGYTF. The full variable domain, in which reference TRBV18 and TRBJ1-2 provide the parts outside the CDR3, is NAGVMQNPRHLVRRRGQEARLRCSPMKGHSHVYWYRQLPEEGLKFMVYLQKENIIDESGMPKERFSAEFPKEGPSILRIQQVVRGDSAAYFCASSPRAREGVGYTFGSGTRLTVV.

The sample holds one count of this clone. In DNA form, the CDR3 reads TGTGCCAGTAGTATCTTTCAGACAGAGTTGGGCACAGATACGCAGTATTTT. Translation: CASSIFQTELGTDTQYF. This chain links TRBV19 with TRBJ2-3; the D gene is possibly TRBD1 (5 bases). CDR3 length equals 17 residues. From germline, CDR1 is LNHDA and CDR2 SQIVND (reference sequence). Between the trimmed V and J ends, which lost 3 bases and 1 base, there was a span of 17 bases.